These 13 T cell receptor beta chains share one sample of origin, sequenced in a study of T cell responses to AZD1222 COVID-19 vaccine. Generated by immunoSEQ multiplex PCR, the TCRdb table keeps only in-frame clones and is missing some. The data hold approximately 26,000 clones, with about 89% observed a single time. This material consisted of peripheral blood, taken on day 0 of AZD1222 vaccination. Receptor source: an adult in good health.

The V and J genes are TRBV4-1 and TRBJ2-2; TRBD1 agrees at 8 bases. Germline values: CDR1 MGHRA, CDR2 YSYEKL. This CDR3 has 16 amino acids. Germline trimming cut 4 bases from V and 3 bases from J; bases unmatched to any gene: 7. CDR3 region: CASSPSTGEDTGELFF. In DNA, the CDR3 is TGCGCCAGCAGCCCTTCGACAGGGGAGGACACCGGGGAGCTGTTTTTT.

The chain is built from TRBV5-5 and TRBJ1-4; D gene ambiguous. The V end was cut by 3 bases, the J end by 8 bases, with 8 bases between. Germline V lookup: CDR1 SGHKS, CDR2 YYEKEE (reference sequence). The CDR3 is 12 residues long. The DNA of the CDR3 is TGTGCCAGCAGCTCCCAGTGGGAAAAACTGTTTTTT. This translates into CASSSQWEKLFF.

The genes are TRBV5-5 and TRBJ1-1; 8 bases are shared with TRBD1. Trimming cost V 4 bases and J 0 bases; bases outside gene matches: 8. The germline CDR1 and CDR2 sequences are SGHKS and YYEKEE (reference sequence). This CDR3 spans 16 amino acids. Here the CDR3 reads CASSISRGRLNTEAFF. The CDR3 DNA reads TGTGCCAGCAGCATCTCCAGGGGGCGATTGAACACTGAAGCTTTCTTT.

This chain links TRBV11-2 with TRBJ1-6, with TRBD1 identical over 7 bases. The CDR3 extends over 14 amino acids. In germline, CDR1 is SGHAT, CDR2 FQNNGV. V gave up 7 bases and J gave up 9 bases; unmatched junction bases: 9. CDR3: CASNPDRISSPLHF. The CDR3 DNA reads TGTGCCAGCAACCCGGACAGGATCAGTTCACCCCTCCACTTT.

The rearrangement uses TRBV4-3 and TRBJ1-5, with a possible D match to TRBD1 (5 bases). Germline V lookup: CDR1 LGHNA, CDR2 YSLEER. The CDR3 spans 15 residues. Deletions cut 0 bases from V and 6 bases from J, with 12 bases between. The CDR3: CASSQDRQGSQPQHF. In DNA, the CDR3 is TGCGCCAGCAGCCAAGATCGTCAGGGCAGTCAGCCCCAGCATTTT.

The chain combines TRBV30 with TRBJ1-6, with D unresolved. CDR1 is GTSNPN and CDR2 is SVGIG in the germline V gene (reference sequence). Trimming cost V 0 bases and J 0 bases, with 6 bases left between them. This CDR3 contains 15 residues. The CDR3 DNA reads TGTGCCTGGAGTGTACTCAGCTCCTATAATTCACCCCTCCACTTT. Amino acid sequence: CAWSVLSSYNSPLHF.

The chain joins TRBV15 to TRBJ1-4, with D possibly matching TRBD1 (6 bases). V was clipped by 0 bases and J by 4 bases, with 9 bases between them. In germline, CDR1 is LNHNV, CDR2 YYDKDF (reference sequence). This CDR3 has 15 residues. The CDR3 sequence: CATSRETGINEKLFF. CDR3 bases: TGTGCCACCAGCAGAGAGACAGGCATTAATGAAAAACTGTTTTTT. The variable domain in full, with the rest retrieved from reference TRBV15 and TRBJ1-4, is DAMVIQNPRYQVTQFGKPVTLSCSQTLNHNVMYWYQQKSSQAPKLLFHYYDKDFNNEADTPDNFQSRRPNTSFCFLDIRSPGLGDTAMYLCATSRETGINEKLFFGSGTQLSVL.

V is TRBV7-8 and J is TRBJ2-3; 11 bases match TRBD2. CDR1 SGHVS and CDR2 FQNEAQ come from the germline V gene. This CDR3 is 17 amino acids long. Trimming at V came to 1 base and at J to 9 bases, leaving 12 bases not matched to a gene. CDR3 amino acids: CASSLGLPGLAVLTQYF. The CDR3 nucleotides read TGTGCCAGCAGCTTAGGGCTACCGGGACTAGCGGTTCTGACGCAGTATTTT.

The chain is built from TRBV19 and TRBJ1-2; the match to TRBD1 covers 8 bases. This CDR3 comprises 13 residues. The V gene end was trimmed by 3 bases and the J gene end by 8 bases; junction bases not matched to a gene: 5. From germline, CDR1 is LNHDA and CDR2 SQIVND (reference sequence). In nucleotides, the CDR3 is TGTGCCAGTAGTATCCAGGGGGCGAGCGGCTACACCTTC. This sequence encodes CASSIQGASGYTF.

The chain employs TRBV5-8 and TRBJ2-5, with 8 bases lining up with TRBD2. Germline CDR1 reads SGHTS; CDR2 reads YDEGEE. This CDR3 region has 15 residues. The V and J ends lost 8 bases and 2 bases, in that order; junction bases with no gene match: 11. DNA for the CDR3: TGTGCCAGTACCGCCGGGGTAGCGGGACAAGAGACCCAGTACTTC. As protein: CASTAGVAGQETQYF. Full variable domain (remainder filled in from reference TRBV5-8 and TRBJ2-5): EAGVTQSPTHLIKTRGQQATLRCSPISGHTSVYWYQQALGLGLQFLLWYDEGEERNRGNFPPRFSGRQFPNYSSELNVNALELEDSALYLCASTAGVAGQETQYFGPGTRLLVL.

The gene calls are TRBV18 and TRBJ1-1; D possibly corresponds to TRBD1 (5 bases). Trimming left V 0 bases short and J 6 bases short, with 14 bases between. The CDR3 spans 15 residues. Germline lookup yields CDR1 KGHSH and CDR2 LQKENI. For the CDR3, the DNA is TGTGCCAGCTCACCACCCTTGGGGGGAAGGTCTGAAGCTTTCTTT. Its protein is CASSPPLGGRSEAFF.

The chain is built from TRBV28 and TRBJ1-5; D remains unclear. Germline CDR1 MDHEN, CDR2 SYDVKM. This CDR3 spans 17 amino acids. The V end lost 4 bases, the J end lost 1 base, and 17 bases lay between the germline ends. CDR3 region: CASSYPRNRASNQPQHF. Here the CDR3 DNA reads TGTGCCAGCAGTTACCCTAGGAACAGAGCGAGCAATCAGCCCCAGCATTTT.

The chain is built from TRBV10-3 and TRBJ2-5; tentatively, D is TRBD2 (5 bases). Between the trimmed V and J ends, which lost 0 bases and 5 bases, there was a span of 16 bases. The CDR3 totals 16 residues. CDR1 ENHRY and CDR2 SYGVKD come from the germline V gene. The CDR3 spells CAISESQLAGRETQYF. For the CDR3, the DNA is TGTGCCATCAGTGAGTCCCAACTGGCGGGTCGGGAGACCCAGTACTTC.